This T cell receptor beta chain was observed in a study of blood T cell repertoires in COVID-19 (dated by TCRdb to the early 2020s). Background on the whole study: The collaborator samples originated in the United States, Italy and Spain and spanned the acute and convalescent phases of COVID-19. Subjects who had been exposed to COVID-19, were actively infected with it, or had recovered from it provided the deeply sampled blood TCRbeta repertoires that made up the dataset. Where available, HLA class I and class II types were obtained from metadata supplied by the sample provider rather than from assay-based typing. The sample metadata nearly always contained a de-identified subject ID, COVID-19 status, age in years and sex. The repertoires were made available in a free public database intended to serve as a resource for research on the immune response to SARS-CoV-2. The samples were drawn from the first 160 participants of the ongoing ImmuneRACE study and from 1,200 or so subjects provided by 6 global collaborators. The prospective study material was composed of cDNA or gDNA derived from T cells, B-cell-depleted T cells, or PBMCs.

The germline V gene yields SNHLY for CDR1 and FYNNEI for CDR2. The CDR3 numbers 15 residues from cysteine through phenylalanine. Only the CDR3 DNA is retained, 45 bases long and in frame from the first base. Trimming takes 1 base off V and 8 bases off J; junction bases not matched to a gene: 7. For this clone: Its antigen remains undetermined. No much larger clone exists at a distance of one base, and base qualities are not known.

Points the paper makes about the study in general: How much clinical and demographic metadata was included differed by source and by participant, and the metadata was provided uncurated.

Whole blood was collected in K2EDTA tubes by collaborating institutions according to the institutions' own protocols. For TCRbeta analysis, collaborators shipped samples in one of three forms: frozen whole blood, isolated PBMCs, or DNA extracted from either of those sample types. TCRbeta CDR3 regions were amplified from genomic DNA by means of the immunoSEQ Assay, a bias-controlled multiplex PCR. The paper's processing steps were these. Within the assay, amplification of reference gene primers was used to estimate how many nucleated cells each sample contained. To quantify the absolute abundance of each unique TCRbeta CDR3 rearrangement, sequence reads were collapsed and filtered. Productive Simpson clonality was computed per sample as the square root of Simpson's diversity index over productive rearrangements. TCRdb holds this immuneACCESS table with in-frame rearrangements only. Some clones are missing; in checked studies, unresolved V genes explain under half, and the rest has no known cause. Clone size and the V and J calls come from that table; the DNA yielded D and trimming. This sample is represented by around 100,000 clones; 89% of them were singletons. Approximately 3.5% of the sample comes from the top ten.

This clonotype was sampled from a woman aged 55-70 years with acute or convalescent COVID-19. Recombination connected TRBV2 to TRBJ2-2; TRBD1 agrees with 7 junctional bases. The sample was peripheral blood. The encoded CDR3 is CASSEGAGGFGELFF. The DNA sequence is given as TGTGCCAGCAGTGAAGGGGCAGGGGGATTTGGGGAGCTGTTTTTT.